The present TCR beta chain was sequenced within a study of control samples from healthy donors and cancer patients. This clone appeared a few times. Germline values: CDR1 SGHNT, CDR2 YENEEA. V lost 7 bases and J 10 bases, leaving 17 bases between the germline ends. The CDR3 totals 13 residues. Method: immunoSEQ multiplex PCR; TCRdb's copy keeps in-frame clones and lacks some. The sample lists about 120,000 clones, roughly 90% seen once, with roughly 40% in the top ten. Material: blood. This sequence was found in a man aged 45-65 years in good health. V is TRBV11-3 and J is TRBJ2-1; D possibly matches TRBD1 or TRBD2 (6 bases each). CDR3 residues: CASTKKQGGEQFF. The CDR3 coding sequence is TGTGCCAGCACCAAAAAACAGGGAGGAGAGCAGTTCTTC. Full variable domain (remainder filled in from reference TRBV11-3 and TRBJ2-1): EAGVVQSPRYKIIEKKQPVAFWCNPISGHNTLYWYLQNLGQGPELLIRYENEEAVDDSQLPKDRFSAERLKGVDSTLKIQPAELGDSAVYLCASTKKQGGEQFFGPGTRLTVL.